The T cell receptor (beta chain) described here comes from a study of beta chain features in type 1 diabetes. Across the study: There were approximately 100 million sorted cells examined across all samples.

cDNA synthesis used the whole RNA isolate, giving expressed TCRB sequences. Data came from immunoSEQ multiplex PCR; TCRdb stores just in-frame clones and leaves some out. The data show around 150,000 clones, around 8.4% seen once. CDR3 size: 15 residues. Germline V lookup: CDR1 SGHDN, CDR2 FVKESK. V lost 8 bases and J lost 5; bases outside the gene matches: 10. Concerning this clone itself: The antigen is undetermined.

Study-wide results and caveats: Within each of all four CD4+ subsets, Type 1 diabetes patients had TCRB CDR3s that were moderately but significantly shorter. In comparison with healthy donors, patients had naive, central memory and Treg TCRB repertoires that appeared more similar.

Material for sequencing was central memory CD4+ T cells from blood. The gene calls are TRBV14 and TRBJ2-7; 12 bases are shared with TRBD2. The source of this sequence is a woman aged 18-29 years with type 1 diabetes. CDR3 sequence: CASGKLAGGKNEQYF. The CDR3 DNA sequence: TGTGCCAGCGGGAAACTAGCGGGGGGCAAGAACGAGCAGTACTTC.